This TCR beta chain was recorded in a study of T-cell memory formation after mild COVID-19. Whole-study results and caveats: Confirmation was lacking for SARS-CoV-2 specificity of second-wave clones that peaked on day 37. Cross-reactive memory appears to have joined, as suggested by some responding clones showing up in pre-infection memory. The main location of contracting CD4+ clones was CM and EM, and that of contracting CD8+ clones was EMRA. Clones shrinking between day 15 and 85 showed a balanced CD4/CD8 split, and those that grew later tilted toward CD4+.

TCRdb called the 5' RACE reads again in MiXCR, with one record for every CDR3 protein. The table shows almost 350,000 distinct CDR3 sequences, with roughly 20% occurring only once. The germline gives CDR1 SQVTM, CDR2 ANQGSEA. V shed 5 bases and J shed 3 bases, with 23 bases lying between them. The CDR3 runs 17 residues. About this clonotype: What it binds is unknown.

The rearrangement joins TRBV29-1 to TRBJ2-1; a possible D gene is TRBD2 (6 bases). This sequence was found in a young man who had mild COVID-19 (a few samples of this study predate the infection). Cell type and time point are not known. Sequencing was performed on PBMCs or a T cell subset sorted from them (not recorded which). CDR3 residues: CSVPEGTAGNLYNEQFF. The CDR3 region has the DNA TGCAGCGTTCCGGAGGGGACGGCGGGTAACCTCTACAATGAGCAGTTCTTC.